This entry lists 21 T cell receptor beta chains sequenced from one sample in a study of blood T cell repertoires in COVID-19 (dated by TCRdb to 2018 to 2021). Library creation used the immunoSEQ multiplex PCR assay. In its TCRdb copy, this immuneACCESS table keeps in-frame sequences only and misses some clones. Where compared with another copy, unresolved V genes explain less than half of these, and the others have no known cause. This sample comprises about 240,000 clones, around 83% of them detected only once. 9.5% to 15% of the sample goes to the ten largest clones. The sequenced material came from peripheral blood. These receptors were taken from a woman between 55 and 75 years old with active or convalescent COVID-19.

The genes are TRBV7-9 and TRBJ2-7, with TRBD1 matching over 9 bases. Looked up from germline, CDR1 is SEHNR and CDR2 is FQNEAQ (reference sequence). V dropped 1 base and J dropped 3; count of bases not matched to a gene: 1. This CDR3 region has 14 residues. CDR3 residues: CASSLVGQGYEQYF. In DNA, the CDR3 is TGTGCCAGCAGCTTAGTGGGACAGGGCTACGAGCAGTACTTC.

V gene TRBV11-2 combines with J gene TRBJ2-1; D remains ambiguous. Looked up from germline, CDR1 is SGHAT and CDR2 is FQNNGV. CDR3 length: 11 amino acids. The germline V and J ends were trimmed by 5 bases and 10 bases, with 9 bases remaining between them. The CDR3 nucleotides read TGTGCCAGCAGCCCAGACTTGGAGCAGTTCTTC. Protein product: CASSPDLEQFF.

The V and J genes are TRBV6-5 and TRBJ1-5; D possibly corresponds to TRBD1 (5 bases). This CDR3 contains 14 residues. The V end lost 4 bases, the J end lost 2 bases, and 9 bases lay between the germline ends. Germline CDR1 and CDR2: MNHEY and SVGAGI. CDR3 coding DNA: TGTGCCAGCAGTTCGCAGGGCCGCAATCAGCCCCAGCATTTT. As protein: CASSSQGRNQPQHF.

The CDR3 region is CASSQVGGDTGELFF. CDR3 DNA sequence: TGTGCCAGCAGCCAAGTCGGGGGGGACACCGGGGAGCTGTTTTTT. J is TRBJ2-2 and V is TRBV4-2, with 8 positions matching TRBD2. The CDR3 consists of 15 residues. Trimming cost V 1 base and J 3 bases; bases outside gene matches: 1. Germline CDR1 reads LGHNA; CDR2 reads YNFKEQ.

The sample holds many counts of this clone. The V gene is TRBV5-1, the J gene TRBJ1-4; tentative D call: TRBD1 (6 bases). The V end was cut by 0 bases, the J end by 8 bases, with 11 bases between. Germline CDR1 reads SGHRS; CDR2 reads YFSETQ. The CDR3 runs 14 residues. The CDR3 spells CASSLEAGDEKLFF. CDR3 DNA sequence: TGCGCCAGCAGCTTGGAGGCAGGGGACGAAAAACTGTTTTTT.

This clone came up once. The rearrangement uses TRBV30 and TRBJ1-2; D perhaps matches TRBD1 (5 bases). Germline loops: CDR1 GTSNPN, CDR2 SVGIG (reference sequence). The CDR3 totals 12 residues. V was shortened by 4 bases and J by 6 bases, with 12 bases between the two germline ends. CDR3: CAWTDSGNGYTF. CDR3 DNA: TGTGCCTGGACTGACTCAGGGAATGGCTACACCTTC.

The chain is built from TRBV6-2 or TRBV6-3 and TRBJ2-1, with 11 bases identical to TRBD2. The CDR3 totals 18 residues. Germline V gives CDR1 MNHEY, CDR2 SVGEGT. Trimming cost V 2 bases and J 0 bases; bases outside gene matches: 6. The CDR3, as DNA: TGTGCCAGCAGTTACAGGACTAGCGGGTTAAGCTCCTACAATGAGCAGTTCTTC. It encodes CASSYRTSGLSSYNEQFF.

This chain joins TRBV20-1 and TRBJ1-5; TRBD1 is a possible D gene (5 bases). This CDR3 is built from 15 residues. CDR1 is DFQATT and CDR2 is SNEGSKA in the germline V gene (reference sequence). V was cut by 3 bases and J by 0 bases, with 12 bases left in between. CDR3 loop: CSASTGGFSNQPQHF. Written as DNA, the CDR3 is TGCAGTGCTAGTACCGGGGGGTTTAGCAATCAGCCCCAGCATTTT.

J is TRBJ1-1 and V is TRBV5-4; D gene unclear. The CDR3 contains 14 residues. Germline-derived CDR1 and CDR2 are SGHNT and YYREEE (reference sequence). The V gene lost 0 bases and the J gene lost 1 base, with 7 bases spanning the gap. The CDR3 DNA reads TGTGCCAGCAGCTTGGGCGCGGGGAACACTGAAGCTTTCTTT. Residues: CASSLGAGNTEAFF.

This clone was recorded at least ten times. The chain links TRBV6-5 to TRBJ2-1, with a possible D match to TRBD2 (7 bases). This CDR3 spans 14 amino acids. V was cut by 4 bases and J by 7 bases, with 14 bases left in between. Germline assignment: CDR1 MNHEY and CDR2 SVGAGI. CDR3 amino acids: CASSWGGRHNEQFF. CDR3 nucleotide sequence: TGTGCCAGCAGTTGGGGGGGCCGCCATAATGAGCAGTTCTTC.

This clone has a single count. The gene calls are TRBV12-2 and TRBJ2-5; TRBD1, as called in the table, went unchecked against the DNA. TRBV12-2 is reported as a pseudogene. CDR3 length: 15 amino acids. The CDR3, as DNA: TGTGCAAGTCGCTTGGGGGACAGATACCAAGAGACCCAGTACTTC. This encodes CASRLGDRYQETQYF.

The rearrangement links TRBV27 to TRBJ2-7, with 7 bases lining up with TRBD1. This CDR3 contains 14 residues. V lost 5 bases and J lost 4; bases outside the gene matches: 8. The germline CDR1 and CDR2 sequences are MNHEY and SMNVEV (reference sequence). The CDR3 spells CASSPDRVGYEQYF. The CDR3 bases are TGTGCCAGCAGTCCCGACAGGGTTGGGTACGAGCAGTACTTC.

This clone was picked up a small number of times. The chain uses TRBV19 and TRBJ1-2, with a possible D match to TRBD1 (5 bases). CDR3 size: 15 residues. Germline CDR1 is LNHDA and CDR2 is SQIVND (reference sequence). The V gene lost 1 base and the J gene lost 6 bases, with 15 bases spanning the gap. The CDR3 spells CASSIGFLGQDGYTF. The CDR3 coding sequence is TGTGCCAGTAGTATAGGATTTTTGGGGCAGGATGGCTACACCTTC.

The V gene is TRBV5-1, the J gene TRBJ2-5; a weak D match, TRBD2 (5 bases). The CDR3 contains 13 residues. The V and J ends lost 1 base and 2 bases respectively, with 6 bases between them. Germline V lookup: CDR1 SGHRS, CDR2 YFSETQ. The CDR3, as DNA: TGCGCCAGCAGCTTGACTAGGCAAGAGACCCAGTACTTC. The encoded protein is CASSLTRQETQYF. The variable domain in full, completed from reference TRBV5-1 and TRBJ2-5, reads KAGVTQTPRYLIKTRGQQVTLSCSPISGHRSVSWYQQTPGQGLQFLFEYFSETQRNKGNFPGRFSGRQFSNSRSEMNVSTLELGDSALYLCASSLTRQETQYFGPGTRLLVL.

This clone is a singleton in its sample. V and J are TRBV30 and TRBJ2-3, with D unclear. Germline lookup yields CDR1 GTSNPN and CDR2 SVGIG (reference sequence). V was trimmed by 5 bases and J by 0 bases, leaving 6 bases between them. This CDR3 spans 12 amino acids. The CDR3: CAWGSSTDTQYF. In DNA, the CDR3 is TGTGCCTGGGGGTCGAGCACAGATACGCAGTATTTT.

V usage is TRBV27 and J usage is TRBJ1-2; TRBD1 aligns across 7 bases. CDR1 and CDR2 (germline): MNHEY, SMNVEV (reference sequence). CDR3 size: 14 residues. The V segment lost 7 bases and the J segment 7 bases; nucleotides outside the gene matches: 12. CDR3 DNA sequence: TGTGCCAGCACCCGAACAGGGGACGTCGGTGGCTACACCTTC. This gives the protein CASTRTGDVGGYTF.

The CDR3 DNA reads TGTGCCACCAGTGCTGGGACAGTAAACAATGAGCAGTTCTTC. Translating it yields CATSAGTVNNEQFF. The chain carries TRBV24-1 and TRBJ2-1, with TRBD1 matching over 7 bases. V trimming: 5 bases; J trimming: 5 bases; junction bases outside the gene matches: 5. Germline V gives CDR1 KGHDR, CDR2 SFDVKD. The CDR3 covers 14 residues.

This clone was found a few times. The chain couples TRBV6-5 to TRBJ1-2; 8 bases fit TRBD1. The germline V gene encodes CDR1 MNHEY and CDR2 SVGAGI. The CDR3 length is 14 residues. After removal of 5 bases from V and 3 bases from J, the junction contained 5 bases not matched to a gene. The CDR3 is CASSRTGSYYGYTF. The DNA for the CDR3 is TGTGCCAGCAGTCGGACAGGGTCTTACTATGGCTACACCTTC.

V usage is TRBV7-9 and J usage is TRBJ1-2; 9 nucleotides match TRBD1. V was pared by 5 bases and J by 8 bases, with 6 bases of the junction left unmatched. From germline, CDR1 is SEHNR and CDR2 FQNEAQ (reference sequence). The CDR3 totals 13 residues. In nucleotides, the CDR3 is TGTGCCAGCAGCAGGGACAGGGAACTGGGCTACACCTTC. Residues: CASSRDRELGYTF. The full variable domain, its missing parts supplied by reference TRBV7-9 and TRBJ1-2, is DTGVSQNPRHKITKRGQNVTFRCDPISEHNRLYWYRQTLGQGPEFLTYFQNEAQLEKSRLLSDRFSAERPKGSFSTLEIQRTEQGDSAMYLCASSRDRELGYTFGSGTRLTVV.

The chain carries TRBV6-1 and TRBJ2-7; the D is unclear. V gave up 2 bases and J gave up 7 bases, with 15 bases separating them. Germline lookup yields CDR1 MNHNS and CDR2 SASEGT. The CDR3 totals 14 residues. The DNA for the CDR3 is TGTGCCAGCAGTGAAAGAAGCCTTCTACGGGAGCAGTACTTC. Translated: CASSERSLLREQYF.

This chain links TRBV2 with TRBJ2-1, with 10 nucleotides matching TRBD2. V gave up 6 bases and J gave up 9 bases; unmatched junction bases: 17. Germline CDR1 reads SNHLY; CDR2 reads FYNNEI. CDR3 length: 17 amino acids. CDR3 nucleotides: TGTGCCAGCAGCTTGAGGAGGACGAGCGGGGGGGCAATTGAGCAGTTCTTC. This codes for CASSLRRTSGGAIEQFF.